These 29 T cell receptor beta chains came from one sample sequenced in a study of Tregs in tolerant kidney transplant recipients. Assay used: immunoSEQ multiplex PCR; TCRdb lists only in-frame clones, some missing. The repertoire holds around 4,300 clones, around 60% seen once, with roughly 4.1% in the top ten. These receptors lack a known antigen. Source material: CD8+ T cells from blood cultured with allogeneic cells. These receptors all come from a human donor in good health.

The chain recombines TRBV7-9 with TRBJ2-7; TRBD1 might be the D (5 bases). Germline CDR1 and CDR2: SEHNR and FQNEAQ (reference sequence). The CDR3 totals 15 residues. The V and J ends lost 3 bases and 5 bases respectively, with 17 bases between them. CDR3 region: CASSFRASGIHEQYF. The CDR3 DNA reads TGTGCCAGCAGCTTCCGGGCCTCAGGGATACACGAGCAGTACTTC.

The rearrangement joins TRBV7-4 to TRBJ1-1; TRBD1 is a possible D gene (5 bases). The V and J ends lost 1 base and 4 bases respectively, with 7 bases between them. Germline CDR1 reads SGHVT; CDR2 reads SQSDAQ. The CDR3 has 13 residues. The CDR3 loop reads CASSLGGGTEAFF. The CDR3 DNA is TGTGCCAGCAGCTTAGGCGGGGGCACTGAAGCTTTCTTT.

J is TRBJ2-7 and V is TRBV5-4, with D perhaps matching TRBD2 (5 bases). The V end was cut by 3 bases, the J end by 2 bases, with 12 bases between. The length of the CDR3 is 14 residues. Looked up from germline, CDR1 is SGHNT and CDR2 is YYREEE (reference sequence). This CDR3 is CASSWGVGAYEQYF. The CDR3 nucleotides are TGTGCCAGCAGCTGGGGAGTCGGCGCCTACGAGCAGTACTTC.

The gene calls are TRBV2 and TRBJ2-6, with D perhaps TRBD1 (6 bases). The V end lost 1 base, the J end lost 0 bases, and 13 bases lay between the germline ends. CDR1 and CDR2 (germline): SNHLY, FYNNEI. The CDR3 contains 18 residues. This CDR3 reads CASSEVGQPLSGANVLTF. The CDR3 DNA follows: TGTGCCAGCAGTGAAGTTGGACAGCCCCTCTCTGGGGCCAACGTCCTGACTTTC.

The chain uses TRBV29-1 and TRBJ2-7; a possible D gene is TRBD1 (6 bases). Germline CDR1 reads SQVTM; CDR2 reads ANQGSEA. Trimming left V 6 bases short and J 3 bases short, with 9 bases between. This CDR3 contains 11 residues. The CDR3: CSVQGGYEQYF. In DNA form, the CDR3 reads TGCAGCGTCCAAGGGGGCTACGAGCAGTACTTC.

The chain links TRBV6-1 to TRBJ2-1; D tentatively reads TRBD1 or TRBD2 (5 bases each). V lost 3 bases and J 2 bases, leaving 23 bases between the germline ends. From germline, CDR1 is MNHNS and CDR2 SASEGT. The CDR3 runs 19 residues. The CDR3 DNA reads TGTGCCAGCAGTGATCATGGGGGACGTGAGGATGGTCCCTACAATGAGCAGTTCTTC. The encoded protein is CASSDHGGREDGPYNEQFF.

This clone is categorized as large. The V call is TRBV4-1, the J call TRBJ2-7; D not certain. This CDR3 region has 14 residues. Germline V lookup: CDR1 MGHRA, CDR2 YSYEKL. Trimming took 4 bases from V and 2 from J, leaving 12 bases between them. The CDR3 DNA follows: TGCGCCAGCAGCCTGCTGGCCGGAGCCTACGAGCAGTACTTC. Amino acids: CASSLLAGAYEQYF.

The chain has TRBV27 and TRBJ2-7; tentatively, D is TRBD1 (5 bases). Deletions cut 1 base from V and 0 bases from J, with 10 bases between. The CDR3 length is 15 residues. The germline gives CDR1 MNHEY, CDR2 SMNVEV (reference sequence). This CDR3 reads CASSLFSGYSYEQYF. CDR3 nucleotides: TGTGCCAGCAGTTTATTTTCAGGGTACTCCTACGAGCAGTACTTC.

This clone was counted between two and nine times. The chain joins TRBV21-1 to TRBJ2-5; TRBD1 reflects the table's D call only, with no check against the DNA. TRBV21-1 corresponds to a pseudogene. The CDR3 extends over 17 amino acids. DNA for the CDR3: TGTGCCAGCAGCAAAGGTTTTCGGACAGGCCGGCAAGAGACCCAGTACTTC. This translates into CASSKGFRTGRQETQYF.

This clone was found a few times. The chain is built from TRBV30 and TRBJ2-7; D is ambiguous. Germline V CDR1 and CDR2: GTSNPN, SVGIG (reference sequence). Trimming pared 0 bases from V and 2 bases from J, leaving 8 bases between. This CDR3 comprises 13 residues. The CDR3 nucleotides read TGTGCCTGGAGTGTACGAAGGCCCTACGAGCAGTACTTC. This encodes CAWSVRRPYEQYF.

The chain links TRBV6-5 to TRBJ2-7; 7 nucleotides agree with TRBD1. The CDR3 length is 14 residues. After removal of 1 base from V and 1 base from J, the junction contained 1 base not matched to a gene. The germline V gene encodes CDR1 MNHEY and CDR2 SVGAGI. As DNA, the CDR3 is TGTGCCAGCAGTTACTACAGGGGATCCTACGAGCAGTACTTC. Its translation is CASSYYRGSYEQYF.

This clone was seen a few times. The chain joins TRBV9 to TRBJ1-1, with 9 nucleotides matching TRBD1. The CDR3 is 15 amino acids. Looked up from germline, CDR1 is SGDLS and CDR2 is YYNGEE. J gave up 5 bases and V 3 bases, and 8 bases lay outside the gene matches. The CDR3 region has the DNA TGTGCCAGCAGCGCTTCCGGGACAGGGAAGACTGAAGCTTTCTTT. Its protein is CASSASGTGKTEAFF.

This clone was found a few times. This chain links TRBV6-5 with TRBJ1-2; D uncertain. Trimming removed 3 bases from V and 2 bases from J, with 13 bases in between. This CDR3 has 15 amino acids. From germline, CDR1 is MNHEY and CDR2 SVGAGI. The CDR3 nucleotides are TGTGCCAGCAGTTATTCCGCCGGGTTAAACTATGGCTACACCTTC. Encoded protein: CASSYSAGLNYGYTF.

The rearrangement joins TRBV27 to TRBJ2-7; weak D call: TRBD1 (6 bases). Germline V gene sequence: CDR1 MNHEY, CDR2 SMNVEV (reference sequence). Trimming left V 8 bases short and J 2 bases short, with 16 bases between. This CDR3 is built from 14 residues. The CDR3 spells CASSLGRGAYEQYF. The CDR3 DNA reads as TGTGCCAGCTCTTTGGGCAGGGGAGCCTACGAGCAGTACTTC.

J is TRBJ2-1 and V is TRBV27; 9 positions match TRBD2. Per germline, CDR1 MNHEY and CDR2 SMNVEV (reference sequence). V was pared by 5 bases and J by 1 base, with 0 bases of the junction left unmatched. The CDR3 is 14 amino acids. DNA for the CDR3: TGTGCCAGCAGTCTAGCGGGGTCCTACAATGAGCAGTTCTTC. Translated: CASSLAGSYNEQFF.

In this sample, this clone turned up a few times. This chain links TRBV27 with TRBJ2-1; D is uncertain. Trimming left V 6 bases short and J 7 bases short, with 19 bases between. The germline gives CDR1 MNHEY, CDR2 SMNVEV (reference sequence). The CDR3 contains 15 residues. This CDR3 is CASRPRTDPWNEQFF. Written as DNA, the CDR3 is TGTGCCAGCAGACCCCGGACGGATCCCTGGAATGAGCAGTTCTTC.

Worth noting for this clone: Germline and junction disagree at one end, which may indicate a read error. The CDR3 DNA is TGTGCCAGCAGCTTACAGGGGGCCGCCGGGGAGCAGTACTTC. Amino acid sequence: CASSLQGAAGEQYF. The J gene is TRBJ2-7, the V gene TRBV5-3, with 9 bases identical to TRBD1. TRBV5-3 is reported as an ORF; its role is uncertain. This CDR3 is built from 14 residues.

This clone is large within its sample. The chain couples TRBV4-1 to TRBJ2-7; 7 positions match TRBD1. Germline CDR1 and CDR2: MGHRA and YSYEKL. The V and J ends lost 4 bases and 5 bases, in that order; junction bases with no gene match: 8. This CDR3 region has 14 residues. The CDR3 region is CASSPRQGLDEQYF. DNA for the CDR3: TGCGCCAGCAGCCCGCGACAGGGTTTGGACGAGCAGTACTTC.

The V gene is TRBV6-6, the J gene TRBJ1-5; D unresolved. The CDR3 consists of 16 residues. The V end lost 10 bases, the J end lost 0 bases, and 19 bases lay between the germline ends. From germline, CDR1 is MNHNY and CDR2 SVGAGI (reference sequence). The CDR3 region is CATKGRPDDSNQPQHF. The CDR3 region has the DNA TGTGCCACCAAGGGCCGACCCGACGATAGCAATCAGCCCCAGCATTTT.

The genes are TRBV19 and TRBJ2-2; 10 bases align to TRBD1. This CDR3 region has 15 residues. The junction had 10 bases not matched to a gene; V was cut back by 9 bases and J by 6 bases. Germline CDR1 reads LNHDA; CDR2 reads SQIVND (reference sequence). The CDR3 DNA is TGTGCCAGCTACTACTGGACAGGGGGAGCCGGGGAGCTGTTTTTT. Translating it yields CASYYWTGGAGELFF. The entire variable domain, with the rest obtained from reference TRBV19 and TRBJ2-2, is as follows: DGGITQSPKYLFRKEGQNVTLSCEQNLNHDAMYWYRQDPGQGLRLIYYSQIVNDFQKGDIAEGYSVSREKKESFPLTVTSAQKNPTAFYLCASYYWTGGAGELFFGEGSRLTVL.

The CDR3 nucleotides are TGTGCCAGCAGCGAAACCGCCGGGACTAGCGGGGGAAATAACAATGAGCAGTTCTTC. Its protein product is CASSETAGTSGGNNNEQFF. The genes are TRBV9 and TRBJ2-1; 14 nucleotides align to TRBD2. V lost 3 bases and J lost 5; bases outside the gene matches: 13. The CDR3 contains 19 residues. Germline CDR1 reads SGDLS; CDR2 reads YYNGEE.

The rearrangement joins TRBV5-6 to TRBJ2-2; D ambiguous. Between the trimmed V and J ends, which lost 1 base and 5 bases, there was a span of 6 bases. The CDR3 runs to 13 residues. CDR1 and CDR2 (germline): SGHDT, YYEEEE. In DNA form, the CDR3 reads TGTGCCAGCAGCTTGCGACGGACCGGGGAGCTGTTTTTT. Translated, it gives CASSLRRTGELFF. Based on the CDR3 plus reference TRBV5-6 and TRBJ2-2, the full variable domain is DAGVTQSPTHLIKTRGQQVTLRCSPKSGHDTVSWYQQALGQGPQFIFQYYEEEERQRGNFPDRFSGHQFPNYSSELNVNALLLGDSALYLCASSLRRTGELFFGEGSRLTVL.

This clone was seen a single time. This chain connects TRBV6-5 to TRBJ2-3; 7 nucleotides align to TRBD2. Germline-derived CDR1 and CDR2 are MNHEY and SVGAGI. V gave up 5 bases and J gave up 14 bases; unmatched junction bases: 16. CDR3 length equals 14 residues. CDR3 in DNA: TGTGCCAGCAGTCAAACCCTCGTTCTAGCGGAACTGTATTTT. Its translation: CASSQTLVLAELYF.

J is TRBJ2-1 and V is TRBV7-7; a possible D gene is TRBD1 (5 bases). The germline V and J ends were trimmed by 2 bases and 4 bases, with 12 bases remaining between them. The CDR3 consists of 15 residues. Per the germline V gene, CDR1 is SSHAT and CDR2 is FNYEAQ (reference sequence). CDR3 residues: CASSLKIGAYNEQFF. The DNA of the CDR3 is TGTGCCAGCAGCTTAAAGATTGGGGCTTACAATGAGCAGTTCTTC.

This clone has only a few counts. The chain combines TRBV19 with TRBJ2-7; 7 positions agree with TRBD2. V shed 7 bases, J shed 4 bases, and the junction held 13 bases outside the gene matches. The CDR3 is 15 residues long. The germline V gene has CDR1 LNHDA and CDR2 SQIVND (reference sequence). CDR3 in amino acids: CASTLGGYGFYEQYF. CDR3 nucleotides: TGTGCCAGTACCCTGGGGGGGTACGGCTTTTACGAGCAGTACTTC.

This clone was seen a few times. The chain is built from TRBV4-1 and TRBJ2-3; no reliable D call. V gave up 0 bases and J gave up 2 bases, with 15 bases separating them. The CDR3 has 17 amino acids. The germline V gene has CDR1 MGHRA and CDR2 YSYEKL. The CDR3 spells CASSQDRWEAFTDTQYF. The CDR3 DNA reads TGCGCCAGCAGCCAAGATAGGTGGGAAGCCTTCACAGATACGCAGTATTTT.

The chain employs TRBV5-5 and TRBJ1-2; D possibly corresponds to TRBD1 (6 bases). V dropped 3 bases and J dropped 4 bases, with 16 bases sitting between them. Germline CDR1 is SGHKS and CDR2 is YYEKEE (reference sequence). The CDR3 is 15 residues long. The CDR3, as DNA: TGTGCCAGCAGCTGGGCCGGGGGGCCCTCCTATGGCTACACCTTC. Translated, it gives CASSWAGGPSYGYTF.

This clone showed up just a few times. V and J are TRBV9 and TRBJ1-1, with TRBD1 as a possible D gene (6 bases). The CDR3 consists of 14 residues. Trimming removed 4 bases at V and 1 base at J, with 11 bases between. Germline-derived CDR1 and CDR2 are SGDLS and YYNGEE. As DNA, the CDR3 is TGTGCCAGCAGCCCTGGACAGTGGAACACTGAAGCTTTCTTT. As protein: CASSPGQWNTEAFF.

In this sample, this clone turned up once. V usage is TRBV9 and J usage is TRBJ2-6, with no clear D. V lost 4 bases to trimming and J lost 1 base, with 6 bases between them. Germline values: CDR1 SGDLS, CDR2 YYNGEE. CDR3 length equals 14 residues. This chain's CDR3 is CASSPSSGANVLTF. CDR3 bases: TGTGCCAGCAGCCCATCTTCTGGGGCCAACGTCCTGACTTTC.